These 22 T cell receptor beta chains came from one sample sequenced in a study of T cell responses to AZD1222 COVID-19 vaccine (dated by TCRdb to the early 2020s). The label giving this sample's time point can be read as: baseline before first vaccination. Libraries were made using the immunoSEQ multiplex PCR assay. TCRdb holds this immuneACCESS table with in-frame rearrangements only. Some clones are missing; in checked studies, unresolved V genes explain under half, and the rest has no known cause. The sample profile shows some 91,000 clones; roughly nine tenths of them were found once. The leading ten clones occupy under 2.5% of the sample. The sample in question was peripheral blood, obtained on day 0 of AZD1222 vaccination. These receptors all come from an adult in good health.

The chain joins TRBV10-3 to TRBJ1-6; tentatively, D is TRBD1 (6 bases). This CDR3 spans 16 amino acids. V shed 0 bases and J shed 8 bases, with 14 bases lying between them. Per the germline V gene, CDR1 is ENHRY and CDR2 is SYGVKD. CDR3 sequence (DNA): TGTGCCATCAGTGAGTCGTTCGGACAGTCTTATTCACCCCTCCACTTT. Amino acid sequence: CAISESFGQSYSPLHF.

The chain carries TRBV11-1 and TRBJ2-5; TRBD2 matches at 12 bases. The germline V gene has CDR1 SGHAT and CDR2 FQDESV (reference sequence). This CDR3 region has 16 residues. Losses at the gene ends were 3 bases for V and 5 bases for J; bases not matched to a gene: 7. DNA for the CDR3: TGTGCCAGCAGCTTCCCGGGACTAGCGGGTGGGGAGACCCAGTACTTC. Its protein is CASSFPGLAGGETQYF.

V gene TRBV6-2 or TRBV6-3 combines with J gene TRBJ2-3, with TRBD2 matching over 13 bases. The CDR3 runs 20 residues. The germline gives CDR1 MNHEY, CDR2 SVGEGT. The V gene end was trimmed by 6 bases and the J gene end by 0 bases; junction bases not matched to a gene: 15. CDR3 amino acids: CASSRLGLAGRPTSTDTQYF. The CDR3 DNA is TGTGCCAGCAGCCGATTGGGACTAGCGGGAAGACCCACTAGCACAGATACGCAGTATTTT.

A single count supports this clone. The J gene is TRBJ1-1, the V gene TRBV30, with a tentative D call TRBD1 (6 bases). The CDR3 consists of 16 residues. Per the germline V gene, CDR1 is GTSNPN and CDR2 is SVGIG (reference sequence). With 7 bases removed from V and 1 base from J, the gap between germline ends came to 22 bases. CDR3 DNA: TGTGCCTTCCGGGGCCTAGGGGGGTATGGGAACACTGAAGCTTTCTTT. Translated, it gives CAFRGLGGYGNTEAFF. The variable domain in full, completed from reference TRBV30 and TRBJ1-1, reads SQTIHQWPATLVQPVGSPLSLECTVEGTSNPNLYWYRQAAGRGLQLLFYSVGIGQISSEVPQNLSASRPQDRQFILSSKKLLLSDSGFYLCAFRGLGGYGNTEAFFGQGTRLTVV.

The V gene is TRBV11-2, the J gene TRBJ1-1, with 7 bases lining up with TRBD1. V dropped 1 base and J dropped 7; count of bases not matched to a gene: 0. The CDR3 loop spans 12 amino acids. Germline V lookup: CDR1 SGHAT, CDR2 FQNNGV. The CDR3 DNA reads as TGTGCCAGCAGCTTAGGACAGGGTGAAGCTTTCTTT. Its translation: CASSLGQGEAFF.

This chain connects TRBV29-1 to TRBJ1-2, with D possibly TRBD1 on 5 matching bases. The CDR3 totals 10 residues. Germline V gene lookup returns CDR1 SQVTM and CDR2 ANQGSEA. The ends were cut back, 3 bases at V and 8 bases at J, with 7 bases in the middle. The CDR3 bases are TGCAGCGTTGAGCAGGGAGGCTACACCTTC. Amino acids: CSVEQGGYTF.

The J gene is TRBJ2-1, the V gene TRBV14; 7 bases match TRBD2. Per the germline V gene, CDR1 is SGHDN and CDR2 is FVKESK. This CDR3 is built from 16 residues. V was clipped by 0 bases and J by 7 bases; unmatched bases: 9. CDR3 protein: CASSQDGLVAGNEQFF. The CDR3 DNA reads as TGTGCCAGCAGCCAAGATGGACTAGTTGCGGGTAATGAGCAGTTCTTC.

The chain carries TRBV12-3 or TRBV12-4 and TRBJ1-2; possible D gene TRBD1, 6 bases. The CDR3 runs to 13 residues. Trimming shortened V by 2 bases and J by 8 bases, and 12 bases separated the two germline ends. Written as DNA, the CDR3 is TGTGCCAGCAGTTTATGGGGGGCGCGCGGCTACACCTTC. Its translation: CASSLWGARGYTF.

CDR3 sequence: CASSRYQNSYEQYF. The CDR3 nucleotides are TGCGCCAGCAGCCGTTACCAAAACTCCTACGAGCAGTACTTC. This chain uses TRBV5-1 with TRBJ2-7, with unresolved D. V was clipped by 4 bases and J by 0 bases, with 11 bases between them. CDR1 SGHRS and CDR2 YFSETQ come from the germline V gene. The CDR3 contains 14 residues. Drawing the rest from reference TRBV5-1 and TRBJ2-7, the complete variable domain is KAGVTQTPRYLIKTRGQQVTLSCSPISGHRSVSWYQQTPGQGLQFLFEYFSETQRNKGNFPGRFSGRQFSNSRSEMNVSTLELGDSALYLCASSRYQNSYEQYFGPGTRLTVT.

The J gene is TRBJ2-7, the V gene TRBV19; 12 bases align to TRBD2. CDR1 is LNHDA, CDR2 SQIVND, per germline (reference sequence). The CDR3 sequence is 15 residues long. The V gene end was trimmed by 6 bases and the J gene end by 2 bases; junction bases not matched to a gene: 5. Here the CDR3 DNA reads TGTGCCAGTAGCCTAACTAGCGGGAGGACCTACGAGCAGTACTTC. This translates into CASSLTSGRTYEQYF.

To note about this clone: No conserved phenylalanine or tryptophan ends this CDR3, so it is likely a read error. The DNA is left out, because the CDR3 cannot be placed on it with certainty; the CDR3 is given as TCRdb lists it. CDR3 sequence: CASSISPGGARNL. The genes are TRBV18 and TRBJ1-1. Germline CDR1 KGHSH, CDR2 LQKENI. The CDR3 is 13 amino acids long, termini counted.

The chain is built from TRBV10-1 and TRBJ1-2; D is ambiguous. CDR1 is WNHNN and CDR2 is SYGVQD in the germline V gene (reference sequence). The CDR3 runs to 11 residues. Trimming removed 7 bases at V and 8 bases at J, with 11 bases between. Written as DNA, the CDR3 is TGCGCCAGCATTCCCCCTAGGGGCTACACCTTC. Translating it yields CASIPPRGYTF.

As regards this clone: Other DNA variants within this sample encode the same CDR3. The rearrangement joins TRBV5-1 to TRBJ2-5; TRBD1 might be the D (6 bases). With 2 bases removed from V and 5 bases from J, the gap between germline ends came to 10 bases. This CDR3 contains 13 residues. The germline V gene has CDR1 SGHRS and CDR2 YFSETQ. CDR3 protein: CASSLQGQETQYF. The DNA of the CDR3 is TGCGCCAGCAGCTTACAGGGCCAGGAGACCCAGTACTTC.

The chain couples TRBV30 to TRBJ1-2; 7 bases align to TRBD1. Germline CDR1 GTSNPN, CDR2 SVGIG (reference sequence). The ends lost 2 bases at V and 1 base at J; junction bases unmatched: 7. This CDR3 comprises 15 residues. CDR3 coding DNA: TGTGCCTGGAGTACCACAGGGGCCCTTAACTATGGCTACACCTTC. Residues: CAWSTTGALNYGYTF.

This clone was detected once. The chain couples TRBV14 to TRBJ1-2, with D possibly TRBD1 on 6 matching bases. Per the germline V gene, CDR1 is SGHDN and CDR2 is FVKESK. This CDR3 comprises 14 residues. The germline V and J ends were trimmed by 0 bases and 7 bases, with 12 bases remaining between them. The CDR3 sequence is CASSQDLQGSGYTF. The CDR3 DNA follows: TGTGCCAGCAGCCAAGATCTACAGGGAAGTGGCTACACCTTC.

This clone was seen only once. The chain joins TRBV30 to TRBJ1-5; D unresolved. Germline V lookup: CDR1 GTSNPN, CDR2 SVGIG (reference sequence). Trimming shortened V by 1 base and J by 9 bases, and 7 bases separated the two germline ends. This CDR3 has 11 amino acids. CDR3: CAWSAEGPQHF. CDR3 coding DNA: TGTGCCTGGAGTGCAGAAGGGCCCCAGCATTTT.

V gene TRBV28 combines with J gene TRBJ1-2; D perhaps matches TRBD1 (6 bases). Germline CDR1 MDHEN, CDR2 SYDVKM. The CDR3 sequence is 12 residues long. Between the trimmed V and J ends, which lost 4 bases and 7 bases, there was a span of 10 bases. The CDR3 loop reads CASSSPDSGYTF. In DNA, the CDR3 is TGTGCCAGCAGTTCCCCGGACAGTGGCTACACCTTC.

The chain recombines TRBV18 with TRBJ2-2; D is ambiguous. Germline CDR1 KGHSH, CDR2 LQKENI. The CDR3 totals 13 residues. The V end lost 5 bases, the J end lost 5 bases, and 9 bases lay between the germline ends. The CDR3 here is CASSTEVTGELFF. The CDR3 bases are TGTGCCAGCTCAACCGAAGTGACCGGGGAGCTGTTTTTT.

The rearrangement joins TRBV5-1 to TRBJ2-7; 10 positions match TRBD2. The CDR3 runs 15 residues. Germline-derived CDR1 and CDR2 are SGHRS and YFSETQ. The V gene end was trimmed by 4 bases and the J gene end by 1 base; junction bases not matched to a gene: 5. CDR3 residues: CASSGGLASSYEQYF. For the CDR3, the DNA is TGCGCCAGCAGCGGGGGACTAGCGAGTTCCTACGAGCAGTACTTC.

The gene calls are TRBV29-1 and TRBJ2-3; tentatively, D is TRBD2 (6 bases). The germline V gene has CDR1 SQVTM and CDR2 ANQGSEA. The CDR3 has 14 amino acids. The V end was cut by 4 bases, the J end by 0 bases, with 11 bases between. CDR3 nucleotides: TGCAGCGTTGCAGCGGGCGCAAGCACAGATACGCAGTATTTT. Translation: CSVAAGASTDTQYF.

The V call is TRBV7-8, the J call TRBJ1-2; 7 positions agree with TRBD1. CDR1 and CDR2 (germline): SGHVS, FQNEAQ. The CDR3 spans 16 residues. V shed 0 bases and J 4 bases; nucleotides not matched to a gene: 8. The CDR3 bases are TGTGCCAGCAGCTTAGCGTTCACAGGGGATATCTATGGCTACACCTTC. Translating it yields CASSLAFTGDIYGYTF.

CDR3 bases: TGTGCCAGCAGCCCTAAGACTAGCGGGGGGGCAGCTGAGCAGTTCTTC. Protein: CASSPKTSGGAAEQFF. J is TRBJ2-1 and V is TRBV7-2, with TRBD2 identical over 14 bases. The CDR3 totals 16 residues. The V and J ends lost 5 bases and 9 bases, in that order; junction bases with no gene match: 9. Per the germline V gene, CDR1 is SGHTA and CDR2 is FQGNSA.